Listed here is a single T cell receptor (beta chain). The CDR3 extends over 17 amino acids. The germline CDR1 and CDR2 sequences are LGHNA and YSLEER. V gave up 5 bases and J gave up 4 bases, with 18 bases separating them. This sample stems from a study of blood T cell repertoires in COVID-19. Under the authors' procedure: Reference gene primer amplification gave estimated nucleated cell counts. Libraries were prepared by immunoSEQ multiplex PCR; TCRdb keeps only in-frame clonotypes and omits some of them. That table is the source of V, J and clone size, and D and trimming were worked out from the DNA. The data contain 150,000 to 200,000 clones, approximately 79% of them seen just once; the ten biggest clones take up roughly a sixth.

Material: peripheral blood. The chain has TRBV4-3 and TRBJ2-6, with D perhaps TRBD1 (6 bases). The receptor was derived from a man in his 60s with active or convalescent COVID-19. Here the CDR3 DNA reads TGCGCCAGCAGCTCTCTTGCAGGGGCTTCCGGGGCCAACGTCCTGACTTTC. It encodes CASSSLAGASGANVLTF.